The entry that follows covers one TCR beta chain sequence. Germline CDR1 reads SGHRS; CDR2 reads YFSETQ. J was trimmed by 5 bases and V by 2 bases; bases with no gene match: 9. The CDR3 length is 16 residues. In the original analysis: Reference gene primer amplification gave estimated nucleated cell counts. Some clones are missing from TCRdb's copy, which holds only in-frame ones; the method was immunoSEQ multiplex PCR. Clone size and the V and J calls come from that table; the DNA yielded D and trimming. The data show 65,000 to 70,000 clones, 85% seen once. This sample stems from a study of blood T cell repertoires in COVID-19. As for the study in general: Samples representing acute and convalescent COVID-19 were sourced from the United States, Italy and Spain. T cells, B-cell-depleted T cells, or PBMCs supplied cDNA or gDNA.

This rearrangement joins TRBV5-1 to TRBJ2-4; 8 bases are shared with TRBD2. The source material was peripheral blood. The receptor was isolated from an elderly man with acute or convalescent COVID-19. Written as DNA, the CDR3 is TGCGCCAGCAGCTTTTCCAGCGGGAGCCCCCAAAACATTCAGTACTTC. Translation gives CASSFSSGSPQNIQYF.